One T cell receptor beta chain is described in this entry. The antigen remains unidentified. TCRdb's table, derived via immunoSEQ multiplex PCR, lists solely in-frame clones and lacks some. The sample shows 20,000 to 25,000 clones, 70% to 90% of them seen only once. Treatment was busulfan-fludarabine conditioning, a marrow graft, and cyclophosphamide on days +3 and +4. The sample originates from a study of T cells after posttransplantation cyclophosphamide. Study-wide results and limits: Skin or GI-infiltrating T cells shared few TRB sequences with blood. Later post-transplant blood repertoires were often dominated by donor CD8+ memory clones. Recipient CMV seropositivity and CMV reactivation strongly tracked TRB clonality.

The CDR3 extends over 19 amino acids. The receptor's source is a female patient between 30 and 39 years old who received an allogeneic stem cell transplant from an unrelated donor, was CMV-positive, and had no GVHD. Some T cells could come from the graft donor. The chain links TRBV21-1 to TRBJ2-7; the table's D gene call, TRBD1, was not cross checked with the DNA. TRBV21-1 is tagged as a pseudogene. The source was PBMCs, collected after allogeneic stem cell transplant with posttransplant cyclophosphamide. The CDR3 coding sequence is TGTGCCAGGAGCAGCAAAGTCGGTCCGGGACAGGGGGCGACAACCGATCAGTACTTC. It is translated as CARSSKVGPGQGATTDQYF.